This T cell receptor beta chain is drawn from a study of cytomegalovirus exposure and HLA in healthy donors. The V gene lost 2 bases and the J gene lost 3 bases, with 24 bases spanning the gap. CDR1 SGHDT and CDR2 YYEEEE come from the germline V gene. The CDR3 sequence is 18 residues long. Primers included in the PCR were 60 Vbeta and 13 Jbeta primers. Clones were read by immunoSEQ multiplex PCR, and TCRdb kept only the in-frame ones, dropping some. This table has over 200,000 clones, approximately 82% appearing once. The study's findings and limits: The availability of immune exposure information extended only to CMV serostatus. About 87% or about 30% of the time was how often most TCR beta V segments were productive, according to an earlier analysis. Presence/absence analyses supposed approximately even sequencing depth among donors.

In its sample, this clone was seen once. Its antigen is not known. The sequence derives from a woman aged 40 to 50 in good health and CMV-seronegative. Source material: PBMCs. This chain connects TRBV5-6 to TRBJ2-7, with D possibly TRBD1 on 5 matching bases. The CDR3 sequence: CASSFYRSPQNGDYEQYF. CDR3 DNA: TGTGCCAGCAGCTTCTACAGGAGCCCTCAAAACGGAGACTACGAGCAGTACTTC.